The sequence of this TCR beta chain was determined in a study of Ad26.COV2.S vaccination and SARS-CoV-2 variants. About the study: Into the muscle, Ad26.COV2.S was dosed once or twice, 56 days apart.

Treatment specified: 15 to 20 received Ad26.COV2.S at low or high dose, single or two shots; 5 received placebo; per-sample allocation not given. The samples date from day 63 after the first vaccine or placebo injection. From germline, CDR1 is LGHNA and CDR2 YSLEER. The CDR3 covers 15 residues. Between the trimmed V and J ends, which lost 1 base and 8 bases, there was a span of 17 bases. Data came from immunoSEQ multiplex PCR; TCRdb stores just in-frame clones and leaves some out. The data contain hundreds of thousands of clones, roughly nine tenths of them seen just once; the ten biggest clones take up just over 2.5%.

The sequence was collected from a person aged 18-65 years who received the Ad26.COV2.S COVID-19 vaccine or a placebo. Sequences were derived from peripheral blood, sampled in a trial of Ad26.COV2.S vaccine versus placebo. The V call is TRBV4-3, the J call TRBJ1-2; no definite D call. The CDR3 DNA reads as TGCGCCAGCAGCCAAGTAGAGAGGGAGGTTATGGGCTACACCTTC. Encoded protein: CASSQVEREVMGYTF.